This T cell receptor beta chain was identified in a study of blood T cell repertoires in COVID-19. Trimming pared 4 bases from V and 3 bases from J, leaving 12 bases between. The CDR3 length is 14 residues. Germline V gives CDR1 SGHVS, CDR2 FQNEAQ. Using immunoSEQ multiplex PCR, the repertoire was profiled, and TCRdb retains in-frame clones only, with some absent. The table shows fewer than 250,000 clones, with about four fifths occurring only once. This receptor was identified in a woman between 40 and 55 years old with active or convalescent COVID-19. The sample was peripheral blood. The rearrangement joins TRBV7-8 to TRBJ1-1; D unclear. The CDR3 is CASSSQAGDTEAFF. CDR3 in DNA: TGTGCCAGCAGCTCCCAGGCCGGGGACACTGAAGCTTTCTTT.